This is a list of T cell receptor beta chains from one sample in a study of CD8+ T cells in alopecia areata. Libraries were prepared by immunoSEQ multiplex PCR; TCRdb keeps only in-frame clonotypes and omits some of them. This table holds roughly 190,000 clones, around 64% found once. The material sequenced was CD4+ T cells sorted from blood, taken at roughly week 49, from a patient treated with tofacitinib. Receptors originate from a human donor with alopecia areata. Each CDR3 is given without its conserved first and last residue.

J | V | CDR3
TRBJ1-1 | TRBV29-1 | SVQVKMNTEAF
TRBJ2-3 | TRBV5-1 | ASSFRGGATDTQY
TRBJ2-7 | TRBV19 | ASSMFGAGEQY
TRBJ2-5 | TRBV11-2 | ASSQTMTGPETQY
TRBJ2-6 | TRBV2 | ASSEGRQSSGANVLT
TRBJ1-4 | TRBV6-5 | ASSYGDDYEKLF
TRBJ2-7 | TRBV5-4 | ASSPGGAGVSYEQY
TRBJ2-7 | TRBV29-1 | SVYGGRGRSSYEQY
TRBJ2-1 | TRBV27 | ASKEAGPDIYNEQF
TRBJ1-1 | TRBV29-1 | SVETQHTEAF
TRBJ2-4 | TRBV30 | AWKFGSDIQY
TRBJ2-5 | TRBV28 | ASSSQNRGWGETQY
TRBJ1-2 | TRBV5-1 | ASSGTGASYGYT
TRBJ1-6 | TRBV28 | ASSLEAGGLH
TRBJ2-3 | TRBV30 | AWSTSGRTDTQY
TRBJ1-1 | TRBV6-5 | ASSNPMNTEAF
TRBJ2-5 | TRBV10-3 | AISEQETQY
TRBJ2-7 | TRBV5-1 | ASSPDRSVIDEQY
TRBJ1-6 | TRBV5-1 | ASSPQDRADSPLH
TRBJ2-3 | TRBV10-3 | AISGGGGGARDTQY